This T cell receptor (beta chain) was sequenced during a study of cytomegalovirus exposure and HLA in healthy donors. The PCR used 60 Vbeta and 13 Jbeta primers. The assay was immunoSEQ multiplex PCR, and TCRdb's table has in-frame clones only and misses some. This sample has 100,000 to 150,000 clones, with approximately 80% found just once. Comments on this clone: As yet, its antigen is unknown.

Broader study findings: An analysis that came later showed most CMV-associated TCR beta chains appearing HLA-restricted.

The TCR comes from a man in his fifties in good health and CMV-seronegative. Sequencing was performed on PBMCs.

This CDR3 is CASSLERGAVTETQYF. In DNA, the CDR3 is TGTGCCAGCAGCTTGGAGCGGGGGGCCGTTACGGAGACCCAGTACTTC. The rearrangement uses TRBV11-2 and TRBJ2-5; the match to TRBD2 covers 9 bases. V gave up 3 bases and J gave up 5 bases; unmatched junction bases: 10. The V gene's germline CDR1 is SGHAT and CDR2 FQNNGV. CDR3 length: 16 amino acids. Looking up the rest from reference TRBV11-2 and TRBJ2-5 gives the full variable domain: EAGVAQSPRYKIIEKRQSVAFWCNPISGHATLYWYQQILGQGPKLLIQFQNNGVVDDSQLPKDRFSAERLKGVDSTLKIQPAKLEDSAVYLCASSLERGAVTETQYFGPGTRLLVL.